Following are 16 T cell receptor beta chains from one sample sequenced in a study of T cell responses to AZD1222 COVID-19 vaccine. Some clones are missing from TCRdb's copy, which holds only in-frame ones; the method was immunoSEQ multiplex PCR. The repertoire holds roughly 120,000 clones, with roughly 90% as singletons. The material was peripheral blood, obtained on day 0 of AZD1222 vaccination. These receptor sequences come from an adult in good health.

The chain couples TRBV4-2 to TRBJ2-3; 11 positions match TRBD2. The germline V gene has CDR1 LGHNA and CDR2 YNFKEQ. The CDR3 is made up of 15 amino acids. V was pared by 3 bases and J by 4 bases, with 3 bases of the junction left unmatched. The CDR3 region has the DNA TGTGCCAGCAGCCAGAGTAGCGGGGGGGCAGATACGCAGTATTTT. This codes for CASSQSSGGADTQYF.

This chain joins TRBV11-3 and TRBJ1-1; D gene ambiguous. Germline V gene sequence: CDR1 SGHNT, CDR2 YENEEA. The V end was cut by 2 bases, the J end by 1 base, with 5 bases between. The CDR3 is 13 amino acids. The CDR3 nucleotides are TGTGCCAGCAGCTTATATAAGAACACTGAAGCTTTCTTT. Translating gives CASSLYKNTEAFF.

The rearrangement uses TRBV12-3 or TRBV12-4 and TRBJ1-6; the D is unclear. The CDR3 totals 13 residues. V was clipped by 6 bases and J by 8 bases, with 11 bases between them. The DNA for the CDR3 is TGTGCCAGCAGCAGAGAACAGTATTCACCCCTCCACTTT. Its protein is CASSREQYSPLHF.

The rearrangement links TRBV3-1 (or the pseudogene TRBV3-2) to TRBJ2-3; 10 bases are shared with TRBD2. CDR1 LGHDT and CDR2 YNNKEL come from the germline V gene (reference sequence). This CDR3 has 14 amino acids. J lost 4 bases, V lost 4 bases, and 2 bases had no gene match. The CDR3 DNA is TGTGCCAGCAGCCGTAGCGGGGGGTCAGATACGCAGTATTTT. It specifies CASSRSGGSDTQYF.

This chain joins TRBV29-1 and TRBJ1-4, with TRBD1 as a possible D gene (5 bases). Germline CDR1 is SQVTM and CDR2 is ANQGSEA. There are 13 residues in the CDR3. With 7 bases removed from V and 6 bases from J, the gap between germline ends came to 15 bases. CDR3 protein: CSALGQVDEKLFF. The CDR3 DNA reads as TGCAGCGCTCTGGGGCAGGTCGATGAAAAACTGTTTTTT.

In nucleotides, the CDR3 is TGTGCCAGTAGTATAGGTGGCACCATATATTTT. Translation gives CASSIGGTIYF. The V and J genes are TRBV19 and TRBJ1-3, with D hard to call. Germline CDR1 is LNHDA and CDR2 is SQIVND (reference sequence). The V and J ends lost 1 base and 9 bases respectively, with 4 bases between them. The CDR3 runs 11 residues.

This chain connects TRBV28 to TRBJ1-5; D gene ambiguous. Trimming took 7 bases from V and 4 from J, leaving 11 bases between them. From germline, CDR1 is MDHEN and CDR2 SYDVKM. The CDR3 runs to 13 residues. The CDR3 region has the DNA TGTGCCAGCACTCGATTCTTAAATCAGCCCCAGCATTTT. Translating gives CASTRFLNQPQHF.

The chain combines TRBV19 with TRBJ1-6, with 7 bases lining up with TRBD1. Trimming removed 1 base from V and 5 bases from J; junction bases left unmatched: 2. The germline V gene has CDR1 LNHDA and CDR2 SQIVND (reference sequence). CDR3 length: 15 amino acids. CDR3: CASSIVDRDNSPLHF. CDR3 nucleotides: TGTGCCAGTAGTATAGTAGACAGGGATAATTCACCCCTCCACTTT.

The rearrangement uses TRBV7-2 and TRBJ1-1; 7 nucleotides agree with TRBD1. The CDR3 consists of 15 residues. Losses at the gene ends were 1 base for V and 0 bases for J; bases not matched to a gene: 2. Germline values: CDR1 SGHTA, CDR2 FQGNSA. The CDR3 protein is CASSLEGQLNTEAFF. CDR3 DNA: TGTGCCAGCAGCTTAGAGGGACAGTTGAACACTGAAGCTTTCTTT.

This chain joins TRBV27 and TRBJ1-1; the match to TRBD1 covers 7 bases. Trimming cost V 2 bases and J 0 bases; bases outside gene matches: 9. In germline, CDR1 is MNHEY, CDR2 SMNVEV (reference sequence). The CDR3 extends over 17 amino acids. Here the CDR3 reads CASSLGGQPLMNTEAFF. The CDR3 bases are TGTGCCAGCAGTTTAGGGGGACAGCCTTTAATGAACACTGAAGCTTTCTTT.

This chain uses TRBV5-1 with TRBJ1-2, with TRBD1 identical over 7 bases. The CDR3 is 15 amino acids. V was pared by 0 bases and J by 3 bases, with 5 bases of the junction left unmatched. Germline V gene lookup returns CDR1 SGHRS and CDR2 YFSETQ. CDR3 in DNA: TGCGCCAGCAGCTTGGGGACAGGTGACGACTATGGCTACACCTTC. Translation: CASSLGTGDDYGYTF.

The chain is built from TRBV5-6 and TRBJ2-2; tentative D call: TRBD1 (5 bases). Trimming removed 6 bases from V and 8 bases from J, with 11 bases in between. Per germline, CDR1 SGHDT and CDR2 YYEEEE. The CDR3 spans 12 residues. CDR3 nucleotide sequence: TGTGCCAGCACCGCAGGGCCAGGGGAGCTGTTTTTT. Protein sequence: CASTAGPGELFF.

This chain connects TRBV15 to TRBJ2-6; D gene unclear. This CDR3 is built from 17 residues. Germline-derived CDR1 and CDR2 are LNHNV and YYDKDF (reference sequence). With 0 bases removed from V and 0 bases from J, the gap between germline ends came to 9 bases. The CDR3 is CATSRDVFSSGANVLTF. In DNA, the CDR3 is TGTGCCACCAGCAGAGATGTTTTCAGCTCTGGGGCCAACGTCCTGACTTTC.

The chain uses TRBV7-3 and TRBJ2-3; possible D gene TRBD2, 5 bases. The germline V gene encodes CDR1 SGHTA and CDR2 FQGTGA. The CDR3 is made up of 13 amino acids. Trimming cost V 4 bases and J 6 bases, with 11 bases left between them. The chain's CDR3 is CASSSRTADTQYF. DNA for the CDR3: TGTGCCAGCAGCTCTCGGACTGCGGATACGCAGTATTTT. The full variable domain, with the rest looked up from reference TRBV7-3 and TRBJ2-3, is GAGVSQTPSNKVTEKGKYVELRCDPISGHTALYWYRQSLGQGPEFLIYFQGTGAADDSGLPNDRFFAVRPEGSVSTLKIQRTERGDSAVYLCASSSRTADTQYFGPGTRLTVL.

The CDR3 DNA reads as TGTGCCTGGAGTGTAAGGGGAGCCGGGGCCAACGTCCTGACTTTC. Protein sequence: CAWSVRGAGANVLTF. The V and J genes are TRBV30 and TRBJ2-6; D tentatively reads TRBD1 or TRBD2 (5 bases each). The CDR3 is made up of 15 amino acids. Deletions cut 0 bases from V and 4 bases from J, with 10 bases between. Germline assignment: CDR1 GTSNPN and CDR2 SVGIG (reference sequence).

This chain links TRBV2 with TRBJ2-7, with 12 bases matching TRBD1. The CDR3 sequence is 15 residues long. Germline CDR1 and CDR2: SNHLY and FYNNEI. The V and J ends lost 6 bases and 7 bases, in that order; junction bases with no gene match: 10. The CDR3 bases are TGTGCCAGCAGGACCGGGACAGGGGGCTCGGGGGAGCAGTACTTC. Its translation: CASRTGTGGSGEQYF.